What follows describes a single T cell receptor (beta chain). No antigen is known for it. This sample was taken from a study of T cells after yellow fever vaccination. Broader study findings: The CD4 compartment and the CD8 compartment contained a small share of clonotypes in common.

The germline CDR1 and CDR2 sequences are SGDLS and YYNGEE. The CDR3 is 15 amino acids. V lost 0 bases and J 0 bases, leaving 10 bases between the germline ends. UMIs and a universal primer site were added when TCR cDNA was made by 5'RACE template switching. TCRdb called the 5' RACE reads again in MiXCR, with one record for every CDR3 protein. The sample carries 300,000 to 400,000 distinct CDR3 sequences, roughly 6.2% recorded once. Sequences were derived from PBMCs, sampled 5 days after the yellow fever booster vaccination. J is TRBJ2-7 and V is TRBV9; D possibly corresponds to TRBD2 (5 bases). This sequence originates from a man between 25 and 39 years old who received the YFV17D yellow fever vaccine. The CDR3 sequence: CASSVGGSGSYEQYF. The CDR3 region has the DNA TGTGCCAGCAGCGTAGGCGGGTCCGGCTCCTACGAGCAGTACTTC.